This TCR beta chain was found in a study of T-cell memory formation after mild COVID-19. TCRdb re-analysed the 5' RACE reads in MiXCR, keeping a single row per CDR3 protein. Among 250,000 to 350,000 distinct CDR3 sequences listed, around 15% were seen once. The sample consisted of PBMCs or a T cell subset sorted from them (not recorded which). The TCR sequence derives from a man aged 18 to 30 who had mild COVID-19 (a few samples of this study predate the infection). Cell type and time point are not known.

This chain's CDR3 is CASSLVPGQGIANTGELFF. The CDR3 DNA sequence: TGTGCCAGCAGCTTGGTCCCGGGACAGGGTATTGCGAACACCGGGGAGCTGTTTTTT. This chain connects TRBV5-5 to TRBJ2-2, with 9 bases lining up with TRBD1. This CDR3 contains 19 residues. Germline V gene sequence: CDR1 SGHKS, CDR2 YYEKEE (reference sequence). Trimming took 0 bases from V and 0 from J; bases not matched to a gene: 9.